The 27 T cell receptor beta chains presented below share a single source sample, sequenced in a study of cytomegalovirus exposure and HLA in healthy donors. Repertoires were generated with immunoSEQ multiplex PCR, while TCRdb's copy carries only in-frame clones and drops some. The sample contains about 70,000 clones, about 93% of which appear only once. Sequenced input: PBMCs. All receptors derive from a man in his late teens or twenties in good health and CMV-seropositive.

In its sample, this clone was seen once. This rearrangement joins TRBV11-2 to TRBJ2-5; 13 bases match TRBD2. This CDR3 spans 18 amino acids. CDR1 and CDR2 from the germline V gene are SGHAT and FQNNGV. The junction had 13 bases not matched to a gene; V was cut back by 4 bases and J by 5 bases. The CDR3 protein is CASSSGTSGMGGRETQYF. CDR3 nucleotides: TGTGCCAGCAGCTCCGGGACTAGCGGGATGGGGGGCCGGGAGACCCAGTACTTC.

The V and J genes are TRBV21-1 and TRBJ2-7; the D segment call TRBD2 is taken from the table without a DNA check. TRBV21-1 is flagged as a pseudogene. This CDR3 spans 16 amino acids. This CDR3 is CASSKVASGVSYEQYF. CDR3 nucleotide sequence: TGTGCCAGCAGCAAAGTCGCTAGCGGGGTCTCCTACGAGCAGTACTTC.

V gene TRBV13 combines with J gene TRBJ2-7, with D possibly matching TRBD1 (7 bases). Trimming pared 5 bases from V and 4 bases from J, leaving 15 bases between. The CDR3 contains 14 residues. CDR1 is PRHDT and CDR2 is FYEKMQ in the germline V gene (reference sequence). The CDR3: CASSPRQGLYEQYF. The CDR3 coding sequence is TGTGCCAGCAGCCCTCGACAGGGACTTTACGAGCAGTACTTC. Combining the CDR3 with reference TRBV13 and TRBJ2-7 gives the whole variable domain AAGVIQSPRHLIKEKRETATLKCYPIPRHDTVYWYQQGPGQDPQFLISFYEKMQSDKGSIPDRFSAQQFSDYHSELNMSSLELGDSALYFCASSPRQGLYEQYFGPGTRLTVT.

The chain uses TRBV6-5 and TRBJ2-1, with D possibly being TRBD2 (5 bases). Germline lookup yields CDR1 MNHEY and CDR2 SVGAGI. V lost 6 bases and J lost 6, with 18 bases in between. The CDR3 consists of 15 residues. This CDR3 is CASSLAPQFGNEQFF. The CDR3 nucleotides read TGTGCCAGCAGCTTAGCGCCCCAGTTCGGCAATGAGCAGTTCTTC.

The chain carries TRBV30 and TRBJ1-3; 7 bases are shared with TRBD1. V shed 7 bases and J 5 bases; nucleotides not matched to a gene: 8. The CDR3 sequence is 13 residues long. Per germline, CDR1 GTSNPN and CDR2 SVGIG (reference sequence). CDR3 coding DNA: TGTGCCTTCACGGGACAGCTAAGAAACACCATATATTTT. This codes for CAFTGQLRNTIYF.

A few counts support this clone. The gene calls are TRBV7-9 and TRBJ1-1, with D unresolved. The length of the CDR3 is 10 residues. Germline assignment: CDR1 SEHNR and CDR2 FQNEAQ (reference sequence). Trimming took off 7 bases at V and 6 bases at J, with 6 bases between the two ends. In DNA, the CDR3 is TGTGCCAGCAAGGGAGCTGAAGCTTTCTTT. This gives the protein CASKGAEAFF.

The V and J genes are TRBV15 and TRBJ2-7; TRBD2 matches at 14 bases. CDR1 and CDR2 (germline): LNHNV, YYDKDF (reference sequence). With 0 bases clipped from V and 6 bases from J, the junction kept 4 bases outside the gene matches. The CDR3 totals 16 residues. The DNA of the CDR3 is TGTGCCACCAGCAGAGAAATAGGACTAGCGGGAGGCGAGCAGTACTTC. Its protein is CATSREIGLAGGEQYF.

The chain combines TRBV9 with TRBJ2-2; TRBD2 is a possible D gene (5 bases). Per the germline V gene, CDR1 is SGDLS and CDR2 is YYNGEE. V lost 3 bases, J lost 0 bases, and 9 bases lay in between. The CDR3 runs to 15 residues. The CDR3 loop is CASSGTGSNTGELFF. The CDR3 region has the DNA TGTGCCAGCAGCGGAACGGGGTCGAACACCGGGGAGCTGTTTTTT.

In nucleotides, the CDR3 is TGTGCCAGCACCACAGGGGGCCGGGCTGAAGCTTTCTTT. Its translation is CASTTGGRAEAFF. The chain employs TRBV28 and TRBJ1-1, with 9 nucleotides matching TRBD1. The germline gives CDR1 MDHEN, CDR2 SYDVKM. The trim removed 7 bases at V and 6 bases at J, leaving 6 bases unmatched. This CDR3 is built from 13 residues. Looking up the rest from reference TRBV28 and TRBJ1-1 gives the full variable domain: DVKVTQSSRYLVKRTGEKVFLECVQDMDHENMFWYRQDPGLGLRLIYFSYDVKMKEKGDIPEGYSVSREKKERFSLILESASTNQTSMYLCASTTGGRAEAFFGQGTRLTVV.

J is TRBJ2-5 and V is TRBV5-1; tentative D call: TRBD1 (6 bases). Between the trimmed V and J ends, which lost 2 bases and 5 bases, there was a span of 13 bases. This CDR3 spans 14 amino acids. Germline CDR1 reads SGHRS; CDR2 reads YFSETQ. CDR3 DNA: TGCGCCAGCAGCTTCGGGACACTCTATGAGACCCAGTACTTC. This translates into CASSFGTLYETQYF.

Only one count was recorded for this clone. The chain combines TRBV30 with TRBJ2-7; 8 bases are a match to TRBD2. V gave up 3 bases and J gave up 0 bases; unmatched junction bases: 4. The CDR3 covers 14 residues. Germline CDR1 and CDR2: GTSNPN and SVGIG (reference sequence). The CDR3 sequence is CAWRRAGGSYEQYF. The CDR3 DNA reads as TGTGCCTGGAGACGCGCGGGAGGCTCCTACGAGCAGTACTTC.

The chain recombines TRBV6-6 with TRBJ2-2; no firm D call. The germline CDR1 and CDR2 sequences are MNHNY and SVGAGI (reference sequence). The V end lost 3 bases, the J end lost 5 bases, and 10 bases lay between the germline ends. CDR3 length equals 14 residues. The CDR3 protein is CASSYVFETGELFF. The CDR3 coding sequence is TGTGCCAGCAGTTATGTTTTTGAGACCGGGGAGCTGTTTTTT.

This clone was detected only once. V usage is TRBV21-1 and J usage is TRBJ2-6; TRBD1 is the table's D call and was not checked against the DNA. TRBV21-1 is designated a pseudogene. The CDR3 length is 19 residues. The CDR3: CASSKVILGVLPGANVLTF. CDR3 bases: TGTGCCAGCAGCAAAGTGATCTTGGGCGTACTCCCTGGGGCCAACGTCCTGACTTTC.

The rearrangement joins TRBV19 to TRBJ2-6, with D possibly matching TRBD1 (5 bases). The CDR3 loop spans 16 amino acids. With 5 bases removed from V and 0 bases from J, the gap between germline ends came to 11 bases. Germline CDR1 and CDR2: LNHDA and SQIVND (reference sequence). The CDR3 coding sequence is TGTGCCAGTAGTTCGACAGCGACCTCTGGGGCCAACGTCCTGACTTTC. It translates to CASSSTATSGANVLTF. Filled out from reference TRBV19 and TRBJ2-6, the complete variable domain reads DGGITQSPKYLFRKEGQNVTLSCEQNLNHDAMYWYRQDPGQGLRLIYYSQIVNDFQKGDIAEGYSVSREKKESFPLTVTSAQKNPTAFYLCASSSTATSGANVLTFGAGSRLTVL.

The CDR3 DNA reads as TGCGCCAGCAGCCTAACACTGACAGGGGGGACCGGGGAGCTGTTTTTT. This encodes CASSLTLTGGTGELFF. V and J are TRBV5-1 and TRBJ2-2; 9 nucleotides agree with TRBD1. Germline lookup yields CDR1 SGHRS and CDR2 YFSETQ. This CDR3 is 16 amino acids long. With V trimmed by 4 bases and J by 5 bases, 9 bases remained unmatched.

The chain couples TRBV28 to TRBJ2-7; perhaps TRBD2 as D (5 bases). CDR3 length: 13 amino acids. V lost 2 bases, J lost 4 bases, and 9 bases lay in between. CDR1 is MDHEN, CDR2 SYDVKM, per germline. Here the CDR3 reads CASSLASLYEQYF. CDR3 bases: TGTGCCAGCAGTTTAGCTAGCTTGTACGAGCAGTACTTC.

As to this clone: The junction departs from germline at one end; a sequencing error may be responsible. V usage is TRBV13 and J usage is TRBJ2-3, with D tentatively TRBD1 (6 bases). The length of the CDR3 is 13 residues. The germline gives CDR1 PRHDT, CDR2 FYEKMQ (reference sequence). The CDR3 coding sequence is TGTGCCAGCAGCCCACGGACAGCTTCCCGTGGTGATTTT. Protein: CASSPRTASRGDF.

V usage is TRBV5-4 and J usage is TRBJ2-7, with D possibly being TRBD2 (5 bases). Germline CDR1 SGHNT, CDR2 YYREEE (reference sequence). Trimming removed 2 bases from V and 5 bases from J, with 11 bases in between. The CDR3 extends over 13 amino acids. CDR3 sequence: CASSFGLTDEQYF. The CDR3 DNA reads as TGTGCCAGCAGCTTTGGACTCACCGACGAGCAGTACTTC.

J is TRBJ2-3 and V is TRBV7-9; TRBD2 agrees at 7 bases. The germline gives CDR1 SEHNR, CDR2 FQNEAQ (reference sequence). Trimming removed 5 bases from V and 6 bases from J; junction bases left unmatched: 14. The CDR3 runs 16 residues. For the CDR3, the DNA is TGTGCCAGCAGCGCCGGGACTACCCTAAGTGGGGATACGCAGTATTTT. Amino acids: CASSAGTTLSGDTQYF.

The chain recombines TRBV6-1 with TRBJ1-2; 7 bases align to TRBD1. J gave up 4 bases and V 2 bases, and 16 bases lay outside the gene matches. The CDR3 runs 18 residues. Germline V gene lookup returns CDR1 MNHNS and CDR2 SASEGT. The CDR3 nucleotides are TGTGCCAGCAGTGAACGGGGACAGATACCCTCACTCTTCTATGGCTACACCTTC. As protein: CASSERGQIPSLFYGYTF.

The chain is built from TRBV9 and TRBJ1-5, with 9 nucleotides matching TRBD1. This CDR3 is built from 15 residues. Germline CDR1 and CDR2: SGDLS and YYNGEE. The junction had 10 bases not matched to a gene; V was cut back by 6 bases and J by 6 bases. CDR3 DNA sequence: TGTGCCAGCACCCGGACAGGGGCTAAGGGTCAGCCCCAGCATTTT. Translation gives CASTRTGAKGQPQHF.

The CDR3 bases are TGTGCCAGCAGCCAGGGCGTTGCGGGACTGGTTTTTACTTACAATGAGCAGTTCTTC. The encoded protein is CASSQGVAGLVFTYNEQFF. V gene TRBV11-2 combines with J gene TRBJ2-1; D perhaps matches TRBD2 (6 bases). Trimming stripped 5 bases from V and 4 bases from J, with 27 bases between. CDR3 length: 19 amino acids. Germline CDR1 SGHAT, CDR2 FQNNGV. The whole variable domain, filled in from reference TRBV11-2 and TRBJ2-1, reads EAGVAQSPRYKIIEKRQSVAFWCNPISGHATLYWYQQILGQGPKLLIQFQNNGVVDDSQLPKDRFSAERLKGVDSTLKIQPAKLEDSAVYLCASSQGVAGLVFTYNEQFFGPGTRLTVL.

The rearrangement uses TRBV18 and TRBJ2-2; 9 bases fit TRBD1. The CDR3 totals 16 residues. J lost 3 bases, V lost 3 bases, and 5 bases had no gene match. Germline V CDR1 and CDR2: KGHSH, LQKENI. The DNA of the CDR3 is TGTGCCAGCTCACCCCGGACAGGGGTCGACACCGGGGAGCTGTTTTTT. It encodes CASSPRTGVDTGELFF.

The chain joins TRBV2 to TRBJ1-5; D uncertain. V gave up 6 bases and J gave up 2 bases, with 17 bases separating them. CDR3 length equals 16 residues. The germline gives CDR1 SNHLY, CDR2 FYNNEI. The CDR3 here is CASSQPVSLGNQPQHF. CDR3 in DNA: TGTGCCAGCAGCCAACCAGTCTCTTTGGGCAATCAGCCCCAGCATTTT.

This chain joins TRBV11-2 and TRBJ2-3, with 11 bases identical to TRBD2. The CDR3 sequence is 16 residues long. The germline V gene has CDR1 SGHAT and CDR2 FQNNGV. V trimming: 1 base; J trimming: 2 bases; junction bases outside the gene matches: 2. CDR3 in amino acids: CASSLGLAGNTDTQYF. The DNA of the CDR3 is TGTGCCAGCAGCTTAGGACTAGCGGGAAACACAGATACGCAGTATTTT.

V is TRBV30 and J is TRBJ1-2, with D unclear. The germline V gene encodes CDR1 GTSNPN and CDR2 SVGIG (reference sequence). The CDR3 is 14 residues long. The ends were cut back, 0 bases at V and 9 bases at J, with 17 bases in the middle. CDR3 sequence reads: CAWSVFGREKSYTF. The CDR3 coding sequence is TGTGCCTGGAGTGTATTCGGTCGGGAGAAGAGCTACACCTTC. Combining the CDR3 with reference TRBV30 and TRBJ1-2 gives the whole variable domain SQTIHQWPATLVQPVGSPLSLECTVEGTSNPNLYWYRQAAGRGLQLLFYSVGIGQISSEVPQNLSASRPQDRQFILSSKKLLLSDSGFYLCAWSVFGREKSYTFGSGTRLTVV.

The J gene is TRBJ2-7, the V gene TRBV29-1; tentatively, D is TRBD1 (6 bases). There are 13 residues in the CDR3. V lost 5 bases and J lost 0, with 11 bases in between. Germline assignment: CDR1 SQVTM and CDR2 ANQGSEA. This CDR3 reads CSVRTGLSYEQYF. CDR3 DNA sequence: TGCAGCGTTCGTACAGGGCTCTCCTACGAGCAGTACTTC.